This TCR beta chain is drawn from a study of blood T cells in healthy people across ages. Germline V gene lookup returns CDR1 ENHRY and CDR2 SYGVKD. This CDR3 has 18 amino acids. The ends lost 0 bases at V and 0 bases at J; junction bases unmatched: 7. This clonotype was counted only a few times. Next came a second PCR, run for about 6 to 11 cycles, which used a sample-barcoded 5' primer along with a J-beta primer mix. TCRdb reanalysed the 5' RACE reads using MiXCR and keeps one entry per CDR3 protein. Here the sample spans around 500,000 distinct CDR3 sequences, about 29% being singletons. These same records also appear under a second study, on T cells of mothers and their children.

V usage is TRBV10-3 and J usage is TRBJ2-4; 8 positions match TRBD2. Sequencing was carried out using blood. This receptor was obtained from a boy aged 2 to 10 in good health. CDR3 coding DNA: TGTGCCATCAGTGAGTCGCTGCGCGGGAGGACAGCCAAAAACATTCAGTACTTC. This encodes CAISESLRGRTAKNIQYF.